Listed below are T cell receptor beta chains from one sample, sequenced in a study of CD4 T cell repertoires in COVID-19. Here immunoSEQ multiplex PCR was the method, and the copy in TCRdb shows in-frame clones only, minus some. The table includes fewer than 25,000 clones, 93% detected once. Material: circulating follicular helper CD4+ T cells (cTfh) from blood, obtained before the COVID-19 pandemic. The receptors here all came from a human donor who had COVID-19. Both conserved end residues are part of each CDR3. The D gene is left open where the match is weak. The size field is filled for only some rows; it gives once, few, many or a size class.

D gene	V gene	clone size	J gene	CDR3 DNA	CDR3 protein
TRBD1	TRBV28	NA	TRBJ2-7	TGTGCCAGCAGAAGACAGGGGATCTCCTACGAGCAGTACTTC	CASRRQGISYEQYF
TRBD1	TRBV5-1	NA	TRBJ1-6	TGCGCCAGCAGCGAAGGGGACAGGAATAATTCACCCCTCCACTTT	CASSEGDRNNSPLHF
NA	TRBV29-1	NA	TRBJ1-1	TGCAGCGTTGATGAGGCAGGGGTCGGCACTGAAGCTTTCTTT	CSVDEAGVGTEAFF
TRBD2	TRBV6-6	NA	TRBJ2-3	TGTGCCAGCAGTTATCTCCCTCGGGGGGGGGATACGCAGTATTTT	CASSYLPRGGDTQYF
TRBD2	TRBV4-2	NA	TRBJ2-1	TGTGCCAGCAGCCAAGATTTGGGGACTAACAATGAGCAGTTCTTC	CASSQDLGTNNEQFF
TRBD1	TRBV5-5	NA	TRBJ1-2	TGTGCCAGCAGCTCGGCAGGGACAGGGAACGGCTACACCTTC	CASSSAGTGNGYTF
NA	TRBV5-1	NA	TRBJ1-4	TGCGCCAGCAGTTACCTCGGGGAGGGTGAAAAACTGTTTTTT	CASSYLGEGEKLFF
TRBD2	TRBV6-5	NA	TRBJ2-1	TGTGCCAGCAGTTACTCTGGCGGGAGGGCCGGCAATGAGCAGTTCTTC	CASSYSGGRAGNEQFF
NA	TRBV6-1	few	TRBJ1-2	TGTGCCAGCAGTGAAGCGGGACCGTCGGGACTGATCTATGGCTACACCTTC	CASSEAGPSGLIYGYTF
TRBD1	TRBV7-9	NA	TRBJ2-4	TGTGCCAGCAGCCTAGCTGCAGGGGGCCTAAAAAACATTCAGTACTTC	CASSLAAGGLKNIQYF
TRBD1	TRBV20-1	NA	TRBJ2-1	TGCAGTGCTTACAGGGGTGGTGAGCAGTTCTTC	CSAYRGGEQFF
TRBD2	TRBV15	few	TRBJ2-5	TGTGCCACCAGCAGCCGGGGGGAGGGCGCGGAGACCCAGTACTTC	CATSSRGEGAETQYF
NA	TRBV21-1	NA	TRBJ1-2	TGTGCCAGCAGCAAAAGTCAGGCAGGGGCCAGATATGGCTACACCTTC	CASSKSQAGARYGYTF
NA	TRBV7-2	NA	TRBJ1-6	TGTGCCAGCAGACCCAGCGGCGGCTACACACCCCTCCACTTT	CASRPSGGYTPLHF
TRBD1	TRBV19	NA	TRBJ2-2	TGTGCCAGTAGTATAGGAGGGCAGGGGGCCGGGGAGCTGTTTTTT	CASSIGGQGAGELFF
NA	TRBV5-4	NA	TRBJ2-1	TGTGCCAGCAGCTCACGACAGAGCTCCTACAATGAGCAGTTCTTC	CASSSRQSSYNEQFF
TRBD2	TRBV14	NA	TRBJ2-5	TGTGCCAGCAGTCCCAGCGGGAGAGCGATAGAGACCCAGTACTTC	CASSPSGRAIETQYF
NA	TRBV5-1	NA	TRBJ1-2	TGCGCCAGCAGCTTGGATGGCGGCAAGGACTATGGCTACACCTTC	CASSLDGGKDYGYTF
TRBD2	TRBV5-1	NA	TRBJ2-3	TGCGCCAGCAGCCCCGGACTAGGTTACGACACGGATACGCAGTATTTT	CASSPGLGYDTDTQYF
TRBD2	TRBV18	NA	TRBJ2-7	TGTGCCAGCTCACCACAGCGGGAGGGCGGCGAGCAGTACTTC	CASSPQREGGEQYF
NA	TRBV28	NA	TRBJ2-7	TGTGCCAGCAGTTTCATGGGGGAGGTCTACGAGCAGTACTTC	CASSFMGEVYEQYF